This is a list of T cell receptor beta chains from one sample in a study of cytomegalovirus exposure and HLA in healthy donors. Sequenced by immunoSEQ multiplex PCR; TCRdb stores in-frame clones only, minus some. The table includes about 180,000 clones, approximately 86% detected once. What was sequenced was PBMCs. Receptors were obtained from a man between 18 and 35 years old in good health and CMV-seropositive. CDR3s include the opening cysteine and the closing phenylalanine or tryptophan. A D gene is named only where the DNA matches it firmly. Clone size appears in some rows only: once, few, many, or a class for an expanded clone.

- | - | TRBJ1-1 | TRBV9 | TGTGCCAGCAGCGTAGATTGGCGGGGTTCTGGCACTGAAGCTTTCTTT | CASSVDWRGSGTEAFF
- | - | TRBJ2-7 | TRBV9 | TGTGCCAGCAGCGAATACTCCAATCCGGCCTACGAGCAGTACTTC | CASSEYSNPAYEQYF
TRBD1 | - | TRBJ1-4 | TRBV4-1 | TGCGCCAGCAGCCCCCACCCGGGACAGGAGTTCAATGAAAAACTGTTTTTT | CASSPHPGQEFNEKLFF
- | - | TRBJ2-1 | TRBV19 | TGTGCCACGCTAGGGGGCTCCTACAATGAGCAGTTCTTC | CATLGGSYNEQFF
TRBD1 | once | TRBJ1-5 | TRBV5-1 | TGCGCCAGCAGCTTACAGGGGGATGAGCCCCAGCATTTT | CASSLQGDEPQHF
TRBD1 | once | TRBJ2-7 | TRBV5-1 | TGCGCCAGCAGCTTCGGGACAGGGGCCCGCTACGAGCAGTACTTC | CASSFGTGARYEQYF
- | - | TRBJ2-7 | TRBV18 | TGTGCCAGCTCACCAACCCAGCGGAGCGAGCAGTACTTC | CASSPTQRSEQYF
- | - | TRBJ2-1 | TRBV25-1 | TGTGCCAGCAGTACCTCACTCGGAGGGCAGTTCTTC | CASSTSLGGQFF
TRBD2 | - | TRBJ2-1 | TRBV5-1 | TGCGCCAGCAGCCCGTTGGGAGCTAGCGGGAGAATCAATGAGCAGTTCTTC | CASSPLGASGRINEQFF
- | - | TRBJ2-3 | TRBV5-4 | TGTGCCAGCAGCTTGGCTGGGCAGACTAACACAGATACGCAGTATTTT | CASSLAGQTNTDTQYF
- | - | TRBJ2-3 | TRBV15 | TGTGCCACCAGCAGCCACAGGATCACAGATACGCAGTATTTT | CATSSHRITDTQYF
TRBD1 | - | TRBJ1-4 | TRBV4-1 | TGCGCCAGCAGCCAGGGGACAGTTGCAACTAATGAAAAACTGTTTTTT | CASSQGTVATNEKLFF
- | - | TRBJ2-7 | TRBV6-5 | TGTGCCAGCAGCTTTAGTTACGAGCAGTACTTC | CASSFSYEQYF
- | - | TRBJ1-1 | TRBV30 | TGTGCCTGGAGTGTACGGGGCGGGGGGTCTGAAGCTTTCTTT | CAWSVRGGGSEAFF
- | - | TRBJ2-7 | TRBV6-5 | TGTGCCAGCACGGGACTCCCTTCCTACGAGCAGTACTTC | CASTGLPSYEQYF
- | - | TRBJ1-4 | TRBV4-2 | TGTGCCAGCAGCCAAGGGTCCCTGGTTAACCGGAGGGAAAAACTGTTTTTT | CASSQGSLVNRREKLFF
- | - | TRBJ2-7 | TRBV13 | TGTGCCAGCAGCTTGTCGGGGGAGCAGTACTTC | CASSLSGEQYF
- | - | TRBJ1-3 | TRBV6-1 | TGTGCCAGCAGTGAAGCCGCCGGTGCTGGAAACACCATATATTTT | CASSEAAGAGNTIYF
TRBD2 | - | TRBJ2-1 | TRBV28 | TGTGCCAGCTGCTCACCGGGACTAGCGGCCTACAATGAGCAGTTCTTC | CASCSPGLAAYNEQFF
- | - | TRBJ2-7 | TRBV4-3 | TGCGCCAGCAGTCTCCAAGGGAGCGAGCAGTACTTC | CASSLQGSEQYF
- | - | TRBJ2-1 | TRBV2 | TGTGCCAGCAGTGATCGTCAGGGGCGAGTCGCGGAGCAGTTCTTC | CASSDRQGRVAEQFF
- | - | TRBJ1-1 | TRBV29-1 | TGCAGCGTCTCGGGCGGGTGGGCAATGAACACTGAAGCTTTCTTT | CSVSGGWAMNTEAFF
- | - | TRBJ2-7 | TRBV11-2 | TGTGCCAGCAGCCCCCAGGGGGGCCCCTCCTACGAGCAGTACTTC | CASSPQGGPSYEQYF
TRBD2 | - | TRBJ2-2 | TRBV7-2 | TGTGCCACCGGACTAGCGTCGGGCACCGGGGAGCTGTTTTTT | CATGLASGTGELFF
- | - | TRBJ2-3 | TRBV5-6 | TGTGCCAGCAGCTTGGGAGGGAACACAGATACGCAGTATTTT | CASSLGGNTDTQYF
- | - | TRBJ1-1 | TRBV6-5 | TGTGCCAGCAGTTACGTAAATCTACAGGGGAACACTGAAGCTTTCTTT | CASSYVNLQGNTEAFF
TRBD2 | - | TRBJ2-5 | TRBV9 | TGTGCCAGCAGCGTAGAGGGCCAGCGGGAGCACGAGACCCAGTACTTC | CASSVEGQREHETQYF
TRBD1 | - | TRBJ1-2 | TRBV27 | TGTGCCAGCAGGTCAGGGGGTAATATCTATGGCTACACCTTC | CASRSGGNIYGYTF
- | - | TRBJ2-7 | TRBV2 | TGTGCCAGTCAGTCCGACAGCCTATCATCCTACGAGCAGTACTTC | CASQSDSLSSYEQYF
- | - | TRBJ1-6 | TRBV5-4 | TGTGCCAGCAGCTTTCGGGCAGGTGGTAAGGGGCCCCTCCACTTT | CASSFRAGGKGPLHF
- | - | TRBJ2-7 | TRBV9 | TGTGCCAGCAGCGTAGGACAGTCCTACGAGCAGTACTTC | CASSVGQSYEQYF
- | - | TRBJ2-5 | TRBV5-6 | TGTGCCAGCAGCCGCCAAGAGACCCAGTACTTC | CASSRQETQYF
TRBD1 | - | TRBJ1-5 | TRBV28 | TGTGCCAGCAGTTTGGTACAGGGGGCCGAGTTAAGGCCCCAGCATTTT | CASSLVQGAELRPQHF
- | - | TRBJ2-7 | TRBV7-2 | TGTGCCAGCAGCCTCTACCAACAGGGCTACGAGCAGTACTTC | CASSLYQQGYEQYF
TRBD2 | - | TRBJ2-1 | TRBV30 | TGTGCGGTTCAAGATAGGGCTAGCGGGGGAAGGGAGCAGTTCTTC | CAVQDRASGGREQFF
- | - | TRBJ1-6 | TRBV9 | TGTGCCAGCAGCACCCGGAGCTCCTATAATTCACCCCTCCACTTT | CASSTRSSYNSPLHF
- | - | TRBJ1-5 | TRBV2 | TGTGCCAGCACCGAGGAGGGGAGGGTGCCCCAGCATTTT | CASTEEGRVPQHF